The rows below give T cell receptor beta chains drawn from one sample of a study of cytomegalovirus exposure and HLA in healthy donors. Repertoires were generated with immunoSEQ multiplex PCR, while TCRdb's copy carries only in-frame clones and drops some. The sample has about 120,000 clones; around 80% are singletons. The sample taken for sequencing was PBMCs. The receptors stem from a man in his fifties or sixties in good health and CMV-seronegative. The conserved cysteine and the conserved F or W are not part of the CDR3 here.

V gene: TRBV30
J gene: TRBJ2-1
CDR3 protein: AWINTGAEQF

V gene: TRBV29-1
J gene: TRBJ2-5
CDR3 protein: SVEEKGTGGRETQY

V gene: TRBV5-1
J gene: TRBJ1-2
CDR3 protein: ASSLDGTDYGYT

V gene: TRBV28
J gene: TRBJ2-7
CDR3 protein: ASHGQGAFYEQY

V gene: TRBV18
J gene: TRBJ2-5
CDR3 protein: ASSPPARKETQY

V gene: TRBV28
J gene: TRBJ2-2
CDR3 protein: ASSQITGELF

V gene: TRBV4-3
J gene: TRBJ1-5
CDR3 protein: ASSQEWGRDQPQH

V gene: TRBV30
J gene: TRBJ1-2
CDR3 protein: AWSRQGALGSGYT

V gene: TRBV6-5
J gene: TRBJ1-2
CDR3 protein: ASGAVGIKEGYT

V gene: TRBV7-9
J gene: TRBJ1-1
CDR3 protein: ASSRQSTEAF